Below, 29 T cell receptor beta chains from the same sample are listed, as sequenced in a study of T cell changes during pregnancy in multiple sclerosis. Assay: immunoSEQ multiplex PCR; the TCRdb copy retains only in-frame clones and omits some. The sample contains 35,000 to 45,000 clones, about 88% of which appear only once. The sample was CD8+ T cells from peripheral blood mononuclear cells, taken in the first trimester of pregnancy. The source of these receptors is a female donor with multiple sclerosis, enrolled in a pregnancy study.

V usage is TRBV19 and J usage is TRBJ1-2; 7 bases agree with TRBD1. Germline assignment: CDR1 LNHDA and CDR2 SQIVND (reference sequence). The CDR3 covers 13 residues. The V gene end was trimmed by 4 bases and the J gene end by 4 bases; junction bases not matched to a gene: 3. DNA for the CDR3: TGTGCCAGTAGTACCGGGACAGCCTATGGCTACACCTTC. Residues: CASSTGTAYGYTF. Complete variable domain (other parts from reference TRBV19 and TRBJ1-2): DGGITQSPKYLFRKEGQNVTLSCEQNLNHDAMYWYRQDPGQGLRLIYYSQIVNDFQKGDIAEGYSVSREKKESFPLTVTSAQKNPTAFYLCASSTGTAYGYTFGSGTRLTVV.

The V gene is TRBV25-1, the J gene TRBJ2-7; TRBD1 agrees at 9 bases. Trimming cost V 2 bases and J 6 bases; bases outside gene matches: 5. The CDR3 covers 14 residues. Germline values: CDR1 MGHDK, CDR2 SYGVNS. The CDR3 region has the DNA TGTGCCAGCAGTGAAGGACAGGGGTTGTTCGAGCAGTACTTC. Translating it yields CASSEGQGLFEQYF.

This sequence joins TRBV7-9 and TRBJ2-3, with 8 bases aligning to TRBD2. The CDR3 consists of 19 residues. From germline, CDR1 is SEHNR and CDR2 FQNEAQ (reference sequence). Trimming at V came to 6 bases and at J to 3 bases, leaving 20 bases not matched to a gene. The CDR3, as DNA: TGTGCCAGCAGTACGAAGGGGCTAGCGGGCTACCAGAAGACAGATACGCAGTATTTT. It yields the protein CASSTKGLAGYQKTDTQYF.

The CDR3 coding sequence is TGTGCCAGTACTCTAGCGGGGGCCTTCACAGATACGCAGTATTTT. This translates into CASTLAGAFTDTQYF. The chain uses TRBV19 and TRBJ2-3; 10 bases agree with TRBD2. Trimming at V came to 7 bases and at J to 2 bases, leaving 6 bases not matched to a gene. In germline, CDR1 is LNHDA, CDR2 SQIVND (reference sequence). This CDR3 comprises 15 residues.

This clone occurred once. The rearrangement joins TRBV7-2 to TRBJ1-4, with D possibly being TRBD1 (6 bases). V lost 11 bases, J lost 7 bases, and 14 bases lay in between. Germline V gene data show CDR1 as SGHTA and CDR2 as FQGNSA. The CDR3 runs to 12 residues. The CDR3 sequence: CALTGGREKLFF. CDR3 in DNA: TGTGCCCTTACGGGGGGGCGTGAAAAACTGTTTTTT.

This clone was seen a single time. J is TRBJ1-3 and V is TRBV29-1, with a possible D match to TRBD1 (5 bases). The CDR3 sequence is 14 residues long. The germline gives CDR1 SQVTM, CDR2 ANQGSEA. Trimming removed 4 bases at V and 0 bases at J, with 10 bases between. CDR3 coding DNA: TGCAGCGTTGGACAGCCACCCTCTGGAAACACCATATATTTT. Translated, it gives CSVGQPPSGNTIYF.

The chain employs TRBV18 and TRBJ1-1, with TRBD1 matching 8 bases. Trimming removed 0 bases from V and 4 bases from J; junction bases left unmatched: 7. The germline V gene encodes CDR1 KGHSH and CDR2 LQKENI. This CDR3 is 16 amino acids long. CDR3 protein: CASSPPARTGPTEAFF. CDR3 in DNA: TGTGCCAGCTCACCACCGGCAAGGACAGGGCCCACTGAAGCTTTCTTT. The full variable domain, in which reference TRBV18 and TRBJ1-1 provide the parts outside the CDR3, is NAGVMQNPRHLVRRRGQEARLRCSPMKGHSHVYWYRQLPEEGLKFMVYLQKENIIDESGMPKERFSAEFPKEGPSILRIQQVVRGDSAAYFCASSPPARTGPTEAFFGQGTRLTVV.

This clone came up a few times. The CDR3 DNA reads as TGTGCCAGCAGCTTAGGACTAGCGGACACCTCGGGGGATTACAATGAGCAGTTCTTC. Residues: CASSLGLADTSGDYNEQFF. The genes are TRBV7-2 and TRBJ2-1; 9 bases map to TRBD2. V gave up 1 base and J gave up 4 bases; unmatched junction bases: 14. The CDR3 runs 19 residues. The germline V gene has CDR1 SGHTA and CDR2 FQGNSA.

The genes are TRBV7-8 and TRBJ2-3, with D unclear. V gave up 6 bases and J gave up 2 bases, with 6 bases separating them. The CDR3 contains 12 residues. Germline V gene data show CDR1 as SGHVS and CDR2 as FQNEAQ. CDR3: CASSSNTDTQYF. CDR3 sequence (DNA): TGTGCCAGCAGTTCAAACACAGATACGCAGTATTTT.

The chain combines TRBV6-5 with TRBJ2-2, with D unclear. Germline V gene lookup returns CDR1 MNHEY and CDR2 SVGAGI. The CDR3 sequence is 15 residues long. V lost 5 bases to trimming and J lost 4 bases, with 14 bases between them. The CDR3 sequence is CASSAQVGTTGELFF. The CDR3 coding sequence is TGTGCCAGCAGTGCCCAAGTCGGTACCACCGGGGAGCTGTTTTTT.

The J gene is TRBJ1-6, the V gene TRBV11-3; D might be TRBD1 (6 bases). Trimming removed 5 bases from V and 5 bases from J, with 13 bases in between. CDR3 length: 15 amino acids. The germline gives CDR1 SGHNT, CDR2 YENEEA. The CDR3 loop is CASSARTDNNSPLHF. For the CDR3, the DNA is TGTGCCAGCAGCGCCCGGACAGATAATAATTCACCCCTCCACTTT.

V usage is TRBV7-6 and J usage is TRBJ1-4; 7 nucleotides agree with TRBD1. V shed 5 bases, J shed 10 bases, and the junction held 7 bases outside the gene matches. This CDR3 has 13 amino acids. The germline gives CDR1 SGHVS, CDR2 FNYEAQ. This CDR3 reads CASSPGQVGKLFF. The CDR3, as DNA: TGTGCCAGCAGCCCCGGACAGGTCGGAAAACTGTTTTTT.

V gene TRBV7-3 combines with J gene TRBJ1-2; 7 bases map to TRBD1. CDR3 size: 15 residues. V shed 0 bases, J shed 4 bases, and the junction held 5 bases outside the gene matches. Germline CDR1 SGHTA, CDR2 FQGTGA. The CDR3, as DNA: TGTGCCAGCAGCTTAACGAGGGGGCTTAGCTATGGCTACACCTTC. It specifies CASSLTRGLSYGYTF.

The chain uses TRBV6-6 and TRBJ1-2; tentatively, D is TRBD1 (5 bases). From germline, CDR1 is MNHNY and CDR2 SVGAGI (reference sequence). The ends were cut back, 8 bases at V and 3 bases at J, with 10 bases in the middle. The CDR3 length is 12 residues. Written as DNA, the CDR3 is TGTGCCAGCGACGGAGGGGACTATGGCTACACCTTC. Translation gives CASDGGDYGYTF.

The CDR3 DNA sequence: TGTGCCAGCAGTTCTATAGGACAGGGATTTAATGAAAAACTGTTTTTT. Residues: CASSSIGQGFNEKLFF. The chain carries TRBV27 and TRBJ1-4; 8 bases are shared with TRBD1. V lost 4 bases, J lost 4 bases, and 8 bases stayed unmatched. The CDR3 runs to 16 residues. Germline assignment: CDR1 MNHEY and CDR2 SMNVEV (reference sequence).

The V and J genes are TRBV14 and TRBJ2-7; 9 bases fit TRBD2. In germline, CDR1 is SGHDN, CDR2 FVKESK. The CDR3 totals 16 residues. With 5 bases clipped from V and 2 bases from J, the junction kept 10 bases outside the gene matches. CDR3 nucleotides: TGTGCCAGCAGCAACATAGCGGGGGCCCCAACCTACGAGCAGTACTTC. It specifies CASSNIAGAPTYEQYF.

This clone was observed once. The chain has TRBV6-5 and TRBJ1-3; D ambiguous. Germline V gene data show CDR1 as MNHEY and CDR2 as SVGAGI. The CDR3 runs 15 residues. Deletions cut 7 bases from V and 0 bases from J, with 13 bases between. CDR3 coding DNA: TGTGCCAGCACCAAAGGACTCGACTCTGGAAACACCATATATTTT. It codes for CASTKGLDSGNTIYF.

The V gene is TRBV6-4, the J gene TRBJ2-3; 9 bases agree with TRBD1. The CDR3 runs 15 residues. The trim removed 3 bases at V and 5 bases at J, leaving 6 bases unmatched. Germline V CDR1 and CDR2: MRHNA, SNTAGT. CDR3 region: CASSEATGGIDTQYF. The CDR3 DNA is TGTGCCAGCAGTGAGGCGACAGGGGGTATAGATACGCAGTATTTT.

The genes are TRBV6-5 and TRBJ2-3, with D tentatively TRBD1 (5 bases). CDR3 length: 12 amino acids. V was shortened by 6 bases and J by 4 bases, with 8 bases between the two germline ends. CDR1 is MNHEY, CDR2 SVGAGI, per germline. CDR3 loop: CASSLGADTQYF. DNA for the CDR3: TGTGCCAGCAGCCTAGGGGCAGATACGCAGTATTTT.

The V gene is TRBV6-1, the J gene TRBJ1-1; D uncertain. V shed 7 bases and J shed 0 bases, with 9 bases lying between them. Germline V CDR1 and CDR2: MNHNS, SASEGT. The CDR3 runs 13 residues. As DNA, the CDR3 is TGTGCCAGCATGGGCCTTATGAACACTGAAGCTTTCTTT. Amino acid sequence: CASMGLMNTEAFF.

This clone was picked up a small number of times. The chain is built from TRBV2 and TRBJ2-1, with 9 bases lining up with TRBD2. The CDR3 consists of 14 residues. Germline loops: CDR1 SNHLY, CDR2 FYNNEI. The V segment lost 7 bases and the J segment 5 bases; nucleotides outside the gene matches: 6. The CDR3 reads CASTEGGGDNEQFF. CDR3 bases: TGTGCCAGCACGGAGGGCGGGGGGGACAATGAGCAGTTCTTC. Combining the CDR3 with reference TRBV2 and TRBJ2-1 gives the whole variable domain EPEVTQTPSHQVTQMGQEVILRCVPISNHLYFYWYRQILGQKVEFLVSFYNNEISEKSEIFDDQFSVERPDGSNFTLKIRSTKLEDSAMYFCASTEGGGDNEQFFGPGTRLTVL.

The V gene is TRBV7-2, the J gene TRBJ2-3, with TRBD2 matching 10 bases. The CDR3 is 15 amino acids. V gave up 5 bases and J gave up 2 bases; unmatched junction bases: 4. CDR1 and CDR2 from the germline V gene are SGHTA and FQGNSA. CDR3 sequence reads: CASSESGGATDTQYF. CDR3 nucleotide sequence: TGTGCCAGCAGCGAAAGCGGGGGGGCCACAGATACGCAGTATTTT.

V gene TRBV27 combines with J gene TRBJ1-2; D remains ambiguous. Per the germline V gene, CDR1 is MNHEY and CDR2 is SMNVEV (reference sequence). Deletions cut 6 bases from V and 6 bases from J, with 11 bases between. CDR3 length: 12 residues. The CDR3 coding sequence is TGTGCCAGCAGGCTAGGGAGACATGGCTACACCTTC. It is translated as CASRLGRHGYTF.

V and J are TRBV7-8 and TRBJ2-1; D is possibly TRBD2 (7 bases). This CDR3 is 14 amino acids long. Germline assignment: CDR1 SGHVS and CDR2 FQNEAQ. Trimming shortened V by 8 bases and J by 6 bases, and 17 bases separated the two germline ends. The CDR3 nucleotides read TGTGCCAGCGGGGGGGCAGGACTAGGCAATGAGCAGTTCTTC. Translated: CASGGAGLGNEQFF.

This clone was seen many times. The J gene is TRBJ2-7, the V gene TRBV7-6; 11 positions match TRBD2. This CDR3 comprises 16 residues. CDR1 SGHVS and CDR2 FNYEAQ come from the germline V gene. Trimming at V came to 4 bases and at J to 1 base, leaving 6 bases not matched to a gene. This CDR3 reads CASSSQLAGESYEQYF. The DNA of the CDR3 is TGTGCCAGCAGCTCGCAACTAGCGGGGGAATCCTACGAGCAGTACTTC.

The chain has TRBV5-8 and TRBJ2-7; D gene uncertain. Trimming took 0 bases from V and 5 from J, leaving 12 bases between them. The CDR3 covers 14 residues. Germline-derived CDR1 and CDR2 are SGHTS and YDEGEE. The CDR3 region is CASSLELKIHEQYF. The CDR3 coding sequence is TGTGCCAGCAGCTTGGAACTAAAAATCCACGAGCAGTACTTC.

The CDR3 here is CASSGLYGGGINEQFF. In DNA form, the CDR3 reads TGTGCCAGCAGCGGCCTGTATGGCGGGGGTATCAATGAGCAGTTCTTC. The chain couples TRBV9 to TRBJ2-1; 7 nucleotides align to TRBD2. The CDR3 covers 16 residues. Germline CDR1 SGDLS, CDR2 YYNGEE. V shed 3 bases, J shed 6 bases, and the junction held 12 bases outside the gene matches.

V usage is TRBV4-3 and J usage is TRBJ2-7, with 8 bases lining up with TRBD1. V lost 0 bases, J lost 7 bases, and 11 bases stayed unmatched. Germline-derived CDR1 and CDR2 are LGHNA and YSLEER. The length of the CDR3 is 16 residues. The CDR3 spells CASSQDDIRGHGEQYF. The CDR3 DNA reads as TGCGCCAGCAGCCAAGATGATATCAGGGGGCATGGGGAGCAGTACTTC.

The sample holds one count of this clone. The chain recombines TRBV11-3 with TRBJ1-1, with 7 bases aligning to TRBD1. Germline loops: CDR1 SGHNT, CDR2 YENEEA. The CDR3 contains 15 residues. The V and J ends lost 2 bases and 0 bases, in that order; junction bases with no gene match: 3. CDR3 region: CASSLSTGLNTEAFF. The CDR3 region has the DNA TGTGCCAGCAGCTTATCGACAGGGCTGAACACTGAAGCTTTCTTT.